This TCR beta chain was observed in a study of OX40 agonist ivuxolimab in advanced cancers. Study findings and constraints: Among the least clonally expanded were partial responders at 0.1-3.0 mg/kg.

Profiled with immunoSEQ multiplex PCR; TCRdb holds only in-frame clones, not every one. The table lists about 70,000 clones, approximately 86% of them singletons. Remarks on this clone: Its antigen is not identified.

The CDR3 contains 14 residues. The germline gives CDR1 KGHSH, CDR2 LQKENI. V gave up 6 bases and J gave up 4 bases, with 12 bases separating them. The receptor was derived from an adult with an advanced solid tumor such as melanoma, head and neck, liver or kidney cancer. Source: CD4+ or CD8+ T cells sorted from blood, taken in a trial of the OX40 agonist ivuxolimab. The rearrangement uses TRBV18 and TRBJ2-2; D remains unclear. For the CDR3, the DNA is TGTGCCAGCTCTATGACTCCTCGCACCGGGGAGCTGTTTTTT. Translated: CASSMTPRTGELFF. Using reference TRBV18 and TRBJ2-2 for the parts outside the CDR3, the full variable domain is NAGVMQNPRHLVRRRGQEARLRCSPMKGHSHVYWYRQLPEEGLKFMVYLQKENIIDESGMPKERFSAEFPKEGPSILRIQQVVRGDSAAYFCASSMTPRTGELFFGEGSRLTVL.